These 19 T cell receptor beta chains originate from one sample sequenced in a study of blood T cell repertoires in COVID-19. Here immunoSEQ multiplex PCR was the method, and the copy in TCRdb shows in-frame clones only, minus some. This table has about 50,000 clones, approximately 87% appearing once. The sequenced sample was peripheral blood. These receptors were taken from a human donor in a cohort sampled during active COVID-19.

The chain couples TRBV28 to TRBJ1-2; 7 bases align to TRBD1. The V segment lost 6 bases and the J segment 3 bases; nucleotides outside the gene matches: 4. This CDR3 contains 13 residues. Per germline, CDR1 MDHEN and CDR2 SYDVKM. CDR3 sequence reads: CASSPDRDYGYTF. CDR3 bases: TGTGCCAGCAGCCCTGACAGGGACTATGGCTACACCTTC.

The V and J genes are TRBV21-1 and TRBJ2-5; TRBD1, the D gene given by the table, was not confirmed from the DNA. TRBV21-1 is labeled a pseudogene. This CDR3 region has 16 residues. The CDR3: CASSKYPDRGGETQYF. The CDR3 bases are TGTGCCAGCAGCAAATATCCGGACAGGGGAGGGGAGACCCAGTACTTC.

This rearrangement joins TRBV7-2 to TRBJ2-7; D perhaps matches TRBD2 (5 bases). CDR1 SGHTA and CDR2 FQGNSA come from the germline V gene. CDR3 length: 14 amino acids. V was shortened by 2 bases and J by 2 bases, with 10 bases between the two germline ends. Here the CDR3 DNA reads TGTGCCAGCAGCTTAACGAGCGGAACCTACGAGCAGTACTTC. Its translation: CASSLTSGTYEQYF.

The chain couples TRBV5-6 to TRBJ2-6; no clear D. Germline V lookup: CDR1 SGHDT, CDR2 YYEEEE. This CDR3 is 16 amino acids long. Trimming removed 2 bases from V and 0 bases from J, with 9 bases in between. The CDR3 reads CASSLTLSSGANVLTF. The CDR3 DNA reads as TGTGCCAGCAGCTTAACCCTTAGCTCTGGGGCCAACGTCCTGACTTTC.

This chain uses TRBV11-2 with TRBJ2-3, with 11 bases lining up with TRBD2. CDR3 length: 17 amino acids. The germline V gene encodes CDR1 SGHAT and CDR2 FQNNGV. V shed 5 bases, J shed 3 bases, and the junction held 10 bases outside the gene matches. The CDR3 loop reads CASSLKPSGGQTDTQYF. The CDR3 DNA reads TGTGCCAGCAGCCTAAAACCTAGCGGGGGGCAGACAGATACGCAGTATTTT.

The V and J genes are TRBV5-1 and TRBJ1-1; a weak D match, TRBD1 (5 bases). Germline lookup yields CDR1 SGHRS and CDR2 YFSETQ. V was clipped by 3 bases and J by 6 bases, with 12 bases between them. CDR3 size: 13 residues. CDR3 region: CASSWGGTAEAFF. In DNA form, the CDR3 reads TGCGCCAGCAGCTGGGGAGGGACCGCTGAAGCTTTCTTT. The complete variable domain, with remaining parts taken from reference TRBV5-1 and TRBJ1-1, reads KAGVTQTPRYLIKTRGQQVTLSCSPISGHRSVSWYQQTPGQGLQFLFEYFSETQRNKGNFPGRFSGRQFSNSRSEMNVSTLELGDSALYLCASSWGGTAEAFFGQGTRLTVV.

J is TRBJ2-2 and V is TRBV11-2; 8 bases are a match to TRBD2. The junction had 12 bases not matched to a gene; V was cut back by 5 bases and J by 7 bases. Germline CDR1 and CDR2: SGHAT and FQNNGV. This CDR3 is 16 amino acids long. The CDR3 is CASSRRGGGIIGELFF. In DNA, the CDR3 is TGTGCCAGCAGCCGACGGGGCGGGGGGATAATCGGGGAGCTGTTTTTT.

The V call is TRBV10-3, the J call TRBJ2-3, with 7 positions matching TRBD2. This CDR3 contains 15 residues. CDR1 and CDR2 from the germline V gene are ENHRY and SYGVKD. V dropped 3 bases and J dropped 2; count of bases not matched to a gene: 5. The CDR3 nucleotides read TGTGCCATCAGTGAAGGTAGCGGGCACACAGATACGCAGTATTTT. Residues: CAISEGSGHTDTQYF.

This clone came up a few times. J is TRBJ1-4 and V is TRBV7-9, with 11 bases identical to TRBD1. The length of the CDR3 is 17 residues. V was pared by 6 bases and J by 0 bases, with 6 bases of the junction left unmatched. The V gene's germline CDR1 is SEHNR and CDR2 FQNEAQ (reference sequence). In nucleotides, the CDR3 is TGTGCCAGCAGGTCCGGGACAGGGGGTGCAACTAATGAAAAACTGTTTTTT. It codes for CASRSGTGGATNEKLFF.

The chain carries TRBV28 and TRBJ2-7; no firm D call. CDR1 is MDHEN, CDR2 SYDVKM, per germline. The CDR3 runs to 15 residues. The V gene lost 3 bases and the J gene lost 1 base, with 13 bases spanning the gap. The CDR3 protein is CASSFGWAESYEQYF. The CDR3 coding sequence is TGTGCCAGCAGTTTTGGTTGGGCAGAGTCCTACGAGCAGTACTTC.

The genes are TRBV7-9 and TRBJ1-2; maybe TRBD1 (6 bases). Looked up from germline, CDR1 is SEHNR and CDR2 is FQNEAQ (reference sequence). The CDR3 covers 16 residues. Trimming shortened V by 2 bases and J by 3 bases, and 16 bases separated the two germline ends. CDR3 region: CASSLILGTGHYGYTF. The DNA of the CDR3 is TGTGCCAGCAGCTTAATTTTGGGAACAGGGCACTATGGCTACACCTTC.

Only one count was recorded for this clone. The chain is built from TRBV19 and TRBJ2-7, with 8 nucleotides matching TRBD2. The V gene's germline CDR1 is LNHDA and CDR2 SQIVND (reference sequence). The CDR3 length is 15 residues. The J segment lost 4 bases and the V segment lost 4 bases, leaving 9 bases of the junction unmatched. CDR3 nucleotides: TGTGCCAGTAGTAATACAGCGGGGGCGCGGTACGAGCAGTACTTC. It specifies CASSNTAGARYEQYF.

The V call is TRBV5-1, the J call TRBJ1-3, with 7 bases that match TRBD1. CDR1 SGHRS and CDR2 YFSETQ come from the germline V gene. The CDR3 is made up of 18 amino acids. The trim removed 2 bases at V and 0 bases at J, leaving 11 bases unmatched. The CDR3 loop is CASSLFPGTANSGNTIYF. CDR3 DNA: TGCGCCAGCAGCTTATTTCCAGGGACAGCAAACTCTGGAAACACCATATATTTT.

V and J are TRBV10-2 and TRBJ1-1, with D tentatively TRBD1 (6 bases). Trimming shortened V by 7 bases and J by 11 bases, and 17 bases separated the two germline ends. The germline V gene encodes CDR1 WSHSY and CDR2 SAAADI. The CDR3 length is 12 residues. CDR3 loop: CASMQGGVGAFF. The DNA of the CDR3 is TGCGCCAGCATGCAAGGGGGGGTCGGGGCTTTCTTT.

The V gene is TRBV10-1, the J gene TRBJ2-3; tentative D call: TRBD2 (5 bases). CDR1 and CDR2 (germline): WNHNN, SYGVQD (reference sequence). This CDR3 is 12 amino acids long. V lost 7 bases, J lost 4 bases, and 9 bases lay in between. The DNA of the CDR3 is TGCGCCAGCAAGGGAGAATCAGATACGCAGTATTTT. Its translation is CASKGESDTQYF.

The chain is built from TRBV7-9 and TRBJ1-2; TRBD1 might be the D (6 bases). Trimming took off 1 base at V and 7 bases at J, with 16 bases between the two ends. From germline, CDR1 is SEHNR and CDR2 FQNEAQ (reference sequence). This CDR3 has 15 amino acids. The CDR3 is CASSLGVGGIAGYTF. The CDR3 DNA is TGTGCCAGCAGCTTAGGAGTAGGGGGAATCGCTGGCTACACCTTC.

This chain joins TRBV11-3 and TRBJ1-1; D uncertain. From germline, CDR1 is SGHNT and CDR2 YENEEA. The length of the CDR3 is 13 residues. V lost 1 base, J lost 5 bases, and 8 bases lay in between. The CDR3 protein is CASSLAPGTEAFF. The DNA for the CDR3 is TGTGCCAGCAGCTTAGCACCGGGGACTGAAGCTTTCTTT.

Only one count was recorded for this clone. The chain carries TRBV3-1 (or the pseudogene TRBV3-2) and TRBJ2-7; 16 bases agree with TRBD2. V lost 3 bases and J lost 2; bases outside the gene matches: 1. The CDR3 runs to 16 residues. Germline CDR1 is LGHDT and CDR2 is YNNKEL (reference sequence). The CDR3 loop is CASSHGTSGGAYEQYF. In DNA, the CDR3 is TGTGCCAGCAGCCACGGGACTAGCGGGGGGGCCTACGAGCAGTACTTC.

The chain couples TRBV2 to TRBJ2-7; 7 bases are a match to TRBD1. CDR3 length: 12 residues. Trimming took 7 bases from V and 5 from J; bases not matched to a gene: 5. The V gene's germline CDR1 is SNHLY and CDR2 FYNNEI. CDR3 sequence reads: CASTTGSHEQYF. CDR3 DNA sequence: TGTGCCAGCACGACAGGGTCCCACGAGCAGTACTTC.